This TCR beta chain was documented in a study of early T cells in non-severe SARS-CoV-2 infection. Individual cDNA molecules each received unique molecular identifiers attached to them. Each CDR3 protein is one row after TCRdb ran MiXCR on the 5' RACE reads. The sample lists 60,000 or so distinct CDR3 sequences, over 7% seen once, with less than 25% in the top ten. The CDR3 runs to 15 residues. The germline gives CDR1 MGHRA, CDR2 YSYEKL. V shed 6 bases and J 5 bases; nucleotides not matched to a gene: 7. The genes are TRBV4-1 and TRBJ2-3; 11 bases map to TRBD2. The TCR comes from an adult who was a healthcare worker with PCR-confirmed SARS-CoV-2 infection or an uninfected control (not recorded which). The material sequenced was whole blood. This CDR3 is CASSQTSGGKDTQYF. CDR3 nucleotide sequence: TGCGCCAGCAGTCAAACTAGCGGGGGCAAAGATACGCAGTATTTT.